This TCR beta chain was recorded in a study of regulatory T cells in long-lasting Graves disease. Study conclusions and caveats: Accuracy was possibly reduced by small sample size.

Time point reported: newly diagnosed GD, antithyroid drugs for less than 3 months. Researchers made the TCR library from RNA that was extracted from PBMCs. Doctors identified Graves' disease using the American Thyroid Association guidelines. The TCR beta library used iRepertoire HTBI primers with Arm-PCR amplification of CDR3. TCRdb re-called the multiplex PCR reads through MiXCR, storing one row per CDR3 protein. Counted here are hundreds of thousands of distinct CDR3 sequences, under 20% occurring once; the ten biggest clones make up around 19%. With V trimmed by 6 bases and J by 4 bases, 4 bases remained unmatched. Looked up from germline, CDR1 is SNHLY and CDR2 is FYNNEI. This CDR3 has 14 residues. Ten or more counts support this clonotype. Its specificity is unknown. These same data were also listed under a study on T cells in Graves' hyperthyroidism and ophthalmopathy. That report adds: For Graves' hyperthyroidism to be stable, ophthalmopathy could not progress within 18 months. Ophthalmopathy, as predicted by the model, came a median roughly 6.5 months after the prediction.

The TCR was taken from a woman aged 30 to 39 with Graves disease. V usage is TRBV2 and J usage is TRBJ1-2; TRBD1 matches at 11 bases. Source: peripheral blood mononuclear cells (PBMCs), taken at new diagnosis, from a patient treated with antithyroid drugs. In nucleotides, the CDR3 is TGTGCCAGCAGCAGGGACAGGGGGACCTATGGCTACACCTTC. Translated: CASSRDRGTYGYTF.